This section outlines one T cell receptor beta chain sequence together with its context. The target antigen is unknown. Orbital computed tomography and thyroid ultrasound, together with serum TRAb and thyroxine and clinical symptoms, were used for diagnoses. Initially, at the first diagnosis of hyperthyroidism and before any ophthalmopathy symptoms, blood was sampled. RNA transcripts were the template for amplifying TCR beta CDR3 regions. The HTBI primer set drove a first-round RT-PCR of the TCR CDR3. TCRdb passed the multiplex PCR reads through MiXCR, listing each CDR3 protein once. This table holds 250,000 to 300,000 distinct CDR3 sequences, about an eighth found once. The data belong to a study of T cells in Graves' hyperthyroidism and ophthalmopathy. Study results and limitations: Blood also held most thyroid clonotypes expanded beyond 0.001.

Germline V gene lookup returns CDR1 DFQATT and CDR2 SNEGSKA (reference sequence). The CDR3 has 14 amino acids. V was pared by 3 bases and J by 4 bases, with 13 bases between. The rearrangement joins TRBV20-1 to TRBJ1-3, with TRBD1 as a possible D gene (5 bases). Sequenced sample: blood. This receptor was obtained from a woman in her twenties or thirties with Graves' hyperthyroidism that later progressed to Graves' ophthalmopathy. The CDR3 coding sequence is TGCAGTGCTAGCCCCGTACAGGAGGGAAACACCATATATTTT. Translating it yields CSASPVQEGNTIYF.